The present entry profiles one T cell receptor beta chain with its context. What it binds is not known. CDR3 length equals 12 residues. Trimming stripped 2 bases from V and 7 bases from J, with 6 bases between. Looked up from germline, CDR1 is SGDLS and CDR2 is YYNGEE. This record belongs to a study of T-cell reconstitution after alpha-beta-depleted transplantation in children. Study results and caveats: Surviving recipient T cells and thymic progenitors underlay high day-60 TCRbeta diversity in some patients. One year after transplant, T-cell counts and diversity came mostly from newly produced T cells. Expanded graft clones numbering several hundred reportedly gave rise to alpha-beta T cells about two months after transplant.

TCRbeta library preparation incorporated unique molecular identifiers. A single record per CDR3 protein comes from TCRdb applying MiXCR to the PCR reads. The sample lists over 150,000 distinct CDR3 sequences; about 7% were seen once. The sequence was collected from a boy aged 2 to 10 with acute lymphoblastic leukemia, due to receive a stem cell transplant. The chain combines TRBV9 with TRBJ2-2; no definite D call. Specimen: PBMCs, collected before TCRalphabeta/CD19-depleted stem cell transplant. The CDR3 protein is CASSVPDGELFF. DNA of the CDR3: TGTGCCAGCAGCGTGCCTGACGGGGAGCTGTTTTTT.